These 16 T cell receptor beta chains share one sample of origin, sequenced in a study of OX40 agonist ivuxolimab in advanced cancers. Measured with immunoSEQ multiplex PCR; TCRdb has only the in-frame clones, and not every one. The repertoire has approximately 35,000 clones, roughly 80% of them found once; the top ten carry about a tenth. Sample: CD4+ or CD8+ T cells sorted from blood, taken in a trial of the OX40 agonist ivuxolimab. These receptors originate from an adult with an advanced solid tumor such as melanoma, head and neck, liver or kidney cancer.

This clone occurred once. The chain employs TRBV19 and TRBJ1-3; D possibly corresponds to TRBD1 (5 bases). Looked up from germline, CDR1 is LNHDA and CDR2 is SQIVND (reference sequence). V lost 4 bases to trimming and J lost 2 bases, with 9 bases between them. The CDR3 length is 14 residues. CDR3 nucleotide sequence: TGTGCCAGTAGTACAGGGTGGACTGGAAACACCATATATTTT. It yields the protein CASSTGWTGNTIYF.

A remark on this clone: An end of the junction differs from the germline gene, which may be a read error. The CDR3 here is CASSQGGIWGGDSPLHF. The CDR3, as DNA: TGCGCCAGCAGCCAAGGCGGTATTTGGGGGGGAGATTCACCCCTCCACTTT. The chain combines TRBV5-8 with TRBJ1-6; TRBD1 is a possible D gene (5 bases). The germline V gene has CDR1 SGHTS and CDR2 YDEGEE. The CDR3 has 17 residues.

CDR3 coding DNA: TGTGCCAGCAGCTTGGGACGACCAAACACCTATAATTCACCCCTCCACTTT. Amino acid sequence: CASSLGRPNTYNSPLHF. The gene calls are TRBV7-8 and TRBJ1-6, with D perhaps matching TRBD1 (5 bases). The CDR3 spans 17 residues. V lost 3 bases to trimming and J lost 2 bases, with 14 bases between them. Germline lookup yields CDR1 SGHVS and CDR2 FQNEAQ. The variable domain in full, completed from reference TRBV7-8 and TRBJ1-6, reads GAGVSQSPRYKVAKRGQDVALRCDPISGHVSLFWYQQALGQGPEFLTYFQNEAQLDKSGLPSDRFFAERPEGSVSTLKIQRTQQEDSAVYLCASSLGRPNTYNSPLHFGNGTRLTVT.

This sequence joins TRBV7-2 and TRBJ1-2; 9 nucleotides align to TRBD1. The CDR3 is 16 residues long. The trim removed 5 bases at V and 4 bases at J, leaving 11 bases unmatched. Germline V CDR1 and CDR2: SGHTA, FQGNSA. The CDR3 DNA is TGTGCCAGCAGCCTTGGCGACAGGGGGACTATCTATGGCTACACCTTC. Translating gives CASSLGDRGTIYGYTF.

The chain recombines TRBV4-1 with TRBJ2-6; D is unresolved. V gave up 1 base and J gave up 0 bases, with 10 bases separating them. From germline, CDR1 is MGHRA and CDR2 YSYEKL. The CDR3 is 17 amino acids. The CDR3 spells CASSQVKQDSGANVLTF. DNA of the CDR3: TGCGCCAGCAGCCAAGTTAAACAAGACTCTGGGGCCAACGTCCTGACTTTC.

The count of this clone is one. The chain is built from TRBV6-6 and TRBJ2-3; 12 bases are a match to TRBD2. Germline V lookup: CDR1 MNHNY, CDR2 SVGAGI (reference sequence). The ends lost 5 bases at V and 1 base at J; junction bases unmatched: 4. This CDR3 region has 16 residues. The CDR3 reads CASSPWTSGGTDTQYF. DNA of the CDR3: TGTGCCAGCAGTCCCTGGACTAGCGGGGGCACAGATACGCAGTATTTT.

This clone came up once. The chain couples TRBV5-6 to TRBJ1-5; TRBD1 is a possible D gene (6 bases). The CDR3 totals 18 residues. The V and J ends lost 1 base and 4 bases respectively, with 21 bases between them. Germline CDR1 and CDR2: SGHDT and YYEEEE. CDR3 nucleotides: TGTGCCAGCAGCTTGAGGGCAGGGGCGATTGGGAATAATCAGCCCCAGCATTTT. It encodes CASSLRAGAIGNNQPQHF.

Regarding this clone: The sample contains more than one DNA sequence encoding this CDR3. The rearrangement joins TRBV29-1 to TRBJ2-1, with D possibly being TRBD1 (5 bases). The germline CDR1 and CDR2 sequences are SQVTM and ANQGSEA. Trimming took off 0 bases at V and 7 bases at J, with 16 bases between the two ends. The CDR3 extends over 15 amino acids. CDR3 bases: TGCAGCGTTGAAGACCTAGGGGATGCGGCGAATGAGCAGTTCTTC. Translating it yields CSVEDLGDAANEQFF.

This rearrangement joins TRBV15 to TRBJ2-3; D gene ambiguous. This CDR3 is 15 amino acids long. The V gene lost 0 bases and the J gene lost 0 bases, with 7 bases spanning the gap. Germline V gene sequence: CDR1 LNHNV, CDR2 YYDKDF (reference sequence). CDR3 loop: CATSRDQLSTDTQYF. CDR3 nucleotide sequence: TGTGCCACCAGCAGAGATCAGCTTAGCACAGATACGCAGTATTTT.

The CDR3: CASSQDGTGNGYTF. The CDR3 DNA sequence: TGCGCCAGCAGCCAAGACGGGACAGGGAATGGCTACACCTTC. This chain connects TRBV4-1 to TRBJ1-2; the match to TRBD1 covers 9 bases. This CDR3 is built from 14 residues. From germline, CDR1 is MGHRA and CDR2 YSYEKL. V lost 0 bases and J lost 6; bases outside the gene matches: 2.

The chain is built from TRBV9 and TRBJ2-7; TRBD1 aligns across 7 bases. Germline V gives CDR1 SGDLS, CDR2 YYNGEE. This CDR3 has 14 amino acids. After removal of 4 bases from V and 4 bases from J, the junction contained 8 bases not matched to a gene. CDR3 sequence (DNA): TGTGCCAGCAGCTTTGAGGCACAGGGGTACGAGCAGTACTTC. Its protein product is CASSFEAQGYEQYF.

The CDR3 DNA reads as TGTGCCTGGAATTTGGGTAACTATGGCTACACCTTC. As protein: CAWNLGNYGYTF. V gene TRBV30 combines with J gene TRBJ1-2; no firm D call. Per germline, CDR1 GTSNPN and CDR2 SVGIG (reference sequence). This CDR3 contains 12 residues. V was pared by 4 bases and J by 1 base, with 7 bases between.

The J gene is TRBJ1-6, the V gene TRBV5-4; maybe TRBD1 (5 bases). The CDR3 is 14 residues long. Per germline, CDR1 SGHNT and CDR2 YYREEE (reference sequence). With 3 bases removed from V and 6 bases from J, the gap between germline ends came to 10 bases. The CDR3 DNA reads as TGTGCCAGCAGCTCCGGGACCCTTAATTCACCCCTCCACTTT. It specifies CASSSGTLNSPLHF.

The chain carries TRBV18 and TRBJ2-1; 7 positions match TRBD1. The CDR3 length is 15 residues. CDR1 KGHSH and CDR2 LQKENI come from the germline V gene. With 3 bases clipped from V and 6 bases from J, the junction kept 8 bases outside the gene matches. The CDR3 region is CASSPPRQGFNEQFF. The CDR3, as DNA: TGTGCCAGCTCACCTCCTCGACAGGGTTTCAATGAGCAGTTCTTC.

J is TRBJ2-7 and V is TRBV6-5, with D uncertain. The CDR3 runs 13 residues. In germline, CDR1 is MNHEY, CDR2 SVGAGI. V lost 7 bases to trimming and J lost 3 bases, with 13 bases between them. This CDR3 is CASTLPGIYEQYF. CDR3 DNA: TGTGCCAGCACCCTACCAGGTATCTACGAGCAGTACTTC.

Only a few counts were recorded for this clone. This chain uses TRBV6-5 with TRBJ1-3, with no clear D. V lost 5 bases, J lost 0 bases, and 8 bases lay in between. CDR3 length equals 14 residues. Germline V gene sequence: CDR1 MNHEY, CDR2 SVGAGI. The CDR3 DNA reads TGTGCCAGCAGTGCCGGGAACTCTGGAAACACCATATATTTT. It is translated as CASSAGNSGNTIYF.